The T cell receptor (beta chain) under discussion was sequenced for a study of T cell clonality in common variable immunodeficiency. This CDR3 has 16 amino acids. With 3 bases clipped from V and 5 bases from J, the junction kept 12 bases outside the gene matches. The germline V gene encodes CDR1 DFQATT and CDR2 SNEGSKA (reference sequence). Findings and limits, study-wide: Fewer deletions and N-nucleotide insertions were reportedly seen in common variable immunodeficiency TCR beta sequences. T cell subpopulation sequencing would be needed to explain CVID clonality. Compared with controls, CVID subjects had fewer shared TCRbeta clones.

Each donor provided about 5 to 8.5 ml of heparinized whole blood. This clone was recorded many times. Its matching antigen is unknown. The read terminates 3 residues before the CDR3 end, so the remaining end is supplied by the germline J gene. Only in-frame clones appear in the TCRdb table, and some are missing; sequencing was by immunoSEQ multiplex PCR. The specimen has 50,000 or so clones, none found just once. The genes are TRBV20-1 and TRBJ2-1, with 8 bases aligning to TRBD1. This sequence was found in a person between 18 and 75 years old in good health. The specimen was peripheral blood mononuclear cells. This CDR3 reads CSASANRRGRDNEQFF. The DNA read from the CDR3 is TGCAGTGCTAGTGCCAACCGCAGGGGGCGGGACAATGAG.